A selection of T cell receptor beta chains follows, all from one sample in a study of blood T cell repertoires in COVID-19. Clones were sequenced by immunoSEQ multiplex PCR, and TCRdb holds only the in-frame ones, with some missing. The table has under 300,000 clones, roughly four fifths seen once; the top ten hold 3.4%. What was sequenced was peripheral blood. The receptors stem from a woman younger than 30 with acute or convalescent COVID-19. CDR3s include the opening cysteine and the closing phenylalanine or tryptophan. The D gene is left open where the match is weak. Clone size is shown for a subset of rows, as once, few, many or a class of expanded clone.

J gene	clone size	V gene	D gene	CDR3 length	CDR3 DNA	CDR3 protein
TRBJ2-1	NA	TRBV7-6	TRBD2	15	TGTGCCAGCAGCCTGACTAGCGGGAGTTTAAATGAGCAGTTCTTC	CASSLTSGSLNEQFF
TRBJ1-2	NA	TRBV6-5	TRBD1	13	TGTGCCAGCAGCGCAACAGGGGACTATGGCTACACCTTC	CASSATGDYGYTF
TRBJ2-1	NA	TRBV10-2	TRBD2	19	TGCGCCAGCAGTGAGAATCCCTGGGGTAGCGGGACCAAAGGGAATGAGCAGTTCTTC	CASSENPWGSGTKGNEQFF
TRBJ1-5	NA	TRBV6-5	NA	14	TGTGCCAGCAGTTACATACAGGAGGGCCAGCCCCAGCATTTT	CASSYIQEGQPQHF
TRBJ1-2	NA	TRBV19	TRBD1	13	TGTGCCAGTAGCCGTCAGGGGGCTGATGGCTACACCTTC	CASSRQGADGYTF
TRBJ2-1	NA	TRBV6-1	TRBD2	15	TGTGCCAGCAGTGAAACGGCGGGAGGGCCGGATGAGCAGTTCTTC	CASSETAGGPDEQFF
TRBJ1-4	NA	TRBV6-5	NA	13	TGTGCCAGCAGTTACTCCCTTGTTGAAAAACTGTTTTTT	CASSYSLVEKLFF
TRBJ2-1	few	TRBV2	NA	15	TGTGCCAGCAGTTTTGTAGCGCCCCCGGGAAATGAGCAGTTCTTC	CASSFVAPPGNEQFF
TRBJ1-1	few	TRBV18	NA	16	TGTGCCAGCTCACCGGCGGACAGAGGGATGAACACTGAAGCTTTCTTT	CASSPADRGMNTEAFF
TRBJ2-2	NA	TRBV2	TRBD2	17	TGTGCCAGCAGTTTACTAGCGGGAGGCCCGAACACCGGGGAGCTGTTTTTT	CASSLLAGGPNTGELFF
TRBJ2-3	once	TRBV21-1	NA	12	TGTGCCAGCAGCAAAGCCCGGGATACGCAGTATTTT	CASSKARDTQYF
TRBJ1-2	NA	TRBV23-1	TRBD1	20	TGCGCCAGCAGTCAAAAACCCCCCGGGGACAGGGGGCGCCCTGACTATGGCTACACCTTC	CASSQKPPGDRGRPDYGYTF
TRBJ2-3	NA	TRBV24-1	TRBD2	16	TGTGCCACCAGTGTTAGCGGGCCTACGAGCACAGATACGCAGTATTTT	CATSVSGPTSTDTQYF
TRBJ1-6	NA	TRBV28	TRBD1	18	TGTGCCAGCAGTTTTAGACAGGGGAAAAGCTCCTATAATTCACCCCTCCACTTT	CASSFRQGKSSYNSPLHF
TRBJ2-5	NA	TRBV18	NA	15	TGTGCCAGCTCACCACCGCTTACAGTCCAAGAGACCCAGTACTTC	CASSPPLTVQETQYF
TRBJ2-1	NA	TRBV4-3	TRBD2	16	TGCGCCAGCAGCCAGGGGGGACTAGCGGCCGTCAATGAGCAGTTCTTC	CASSQGGLAAVNEQFF
TRBJ2-6	NA	TRBV28	NA	13	TGTGCCAGCTACAGGGCTGGGGCCAACGTCCTGACTTTC	CASYRAGANVLTF
TRBJ2-7	NA	TRBV28	TRBD1	14	TGTGCCAGCAGAACAGGGACAGCTTACTACGAGCAGTACTTC	CASRTGTAYYEQYF
TRBJ2-1	few	TRBV18	NA	17	TGTGCCAGCTCAACCTCACGGGAGTTAGTGACCTACAATGAGCAGTTCTTC	CASSTSRELVTYNEQFF
TRBJ1-6	NA	TRBV5-1	NA	13	TGCGCCAGCAGCTTGGAAGGGGGATCACCCCTCCACTTT	CASSLEGGSPLHF
TRBJ2-7	NA	TRBV18	NA	14	TGTGCCAGCTCACCAATCGGGAACTCCTACGAGCAGTACTTC	CASSPIGNSYEQYF
TRBJ1-4	NA	TRBV15	NA	16	TGTGCCACCAGCAGAGGGCAGGGAAGGGGGACTGAAAAACTGTTTTTT	CATSRGQGRGTEKLFF
TRBJ1-1	NA	TRBV4-1	NA	14	TGCGCCAGCAGCCAAGGTAGCGGGGGCACTGAAGCTTTCTTT	CASSQGSGGTEAFF
TRBJ2-1	NA	TRBV7-9	NA	16	TGTGCCAGCAGCTTTCCCCGGACTACCAACAGCAATGAGCAGTTCTTC	CASSFPRTTNSNEQFF
TRBJ1-5	NA	TRBV7-2	NA	17	TGTGCCAGCAGCTTAATATCCGGACTGGAGGGATATCAGCCCCAGCATTTT	CASSLISGLEGYQPQHF
TRBJ2-5	NA	TRBV4-1	TRBD2	16	TGCGCCAGCAGCCAAGAGTTCGCGGGAGGACAAGAGACCCAGTACTTC	CASSQEFAGGQETQYF